These T cell receptor beta chains were read from a single sample in a study of blood T cell repertoires in COVID-19. Profiling relied on immunoSEQ multiplex PCR, and the TCRdb table lists in-frame clones only, not all of them. This table holds around 300,000 clones, around 90% found once. The sequenced material came from peripheral blood. These receptors originate from a man aged 18 to 29 with active or convalescent COVID-19. Both conserved end residues are part of each CDR3. Fields, in order: CDR3 DNA, CDR3 protein, V gene, clone size, D gene, J gene. The D gene is left open where the match is weak. Part of the rows lack a size; the others show once, few, many or a class for expanded clones.

cdr3_nt: TGTGCCAGCGCCCCCCCGGGTCGGGGAACCCCCCTCCACTTT
cdr3_aa: CASAPPGRGTPLHF
v_call: TRBV2
clone_size: -
d_call: -
j_call: TRBJ1-6

cdr3_nt: TGTGCCAGCAGCGGCCCGGGACAGGGTATTCGACAGAACACTGAAGCTTTCTTT
cdr3_aa: CASSGPGQGIRQNTEAFF
v_call: TRBV9
clone_size: -
d_call: TRBD1
j_call: TRBJ1-1

cdr3_nt: TGTGCCAGCAGCAGATCATCAGTCTGGGACAGCTCTGGAAACACCATATATTTT
cdr3_aa: CASSRSSVWDSSGNTIYF
v_call: TRBV21-1
clone_size: -
d_call: -
j_call: TRBJ1-3

cdr3_nt: TGTGCCACTGATGCAGGGGACTACGAGCAGTACTTC
cdr3_aa: CATDAGDYEQYF
v_call: TRBV10-3
clone_size: -
d_call: -
j_call: TRBJ2-7

cdr3_nt: TGCGCCAGCAGCTTAGCAGGGAACTATGGCTACACCTTC
cdr3_aa: CASSLAGNYGYTF
v_call: TRBV5-1
clone_size: -
d_call: -
j_call: TRBJ1-2

cdr3_nt: TGCGCCAGCAGCCAGGCACAGGGAGCCTCTGAAGCTTTCTTT
cdr3_aa: CASSQAQGASEAFF
v_call: TRBV4-3
clone_size: -
d_call: -
j_call: TRBJ1-1

cdr3_nt: TGTGCCAGCTCACCGCGGGGACTAGCGGGAAATGAGCAGTTCTTC
cdr3_aa: CASSPRGLAGNEQFF
v_call: TRBV18
clone_size: -
d_call: TRBD2
j_call: TRBJ2-1

cdr3_nt: TGTGCCAGCAGCAGCCTGCGGGGGGACAGCACAGATACGCAGTATTTT
cdr3_aa: CASSSLRGDSTDTQYF
v_call: TRBV11-2
clone_size: -
d_call: TRBD2
j_call: TRBJ2-3

cdr3_nt: -
cdr3_aa: CSVSGPGGNIQYF
v_call: TRBV29-1
clone_size: -
d_call: -
j_call: TRBJ2-4

cdr3_nt: TGTGCCAGCAGTTCGACTAGCTCCTACGAGCAGTACTTC
cdr3_aa: CASSSTSSYEQYF
v_call: TRBV6-6
clone_size: -
d_call: -
j_call: TRBJ2-7

cdr3_nt: TGTGCCAGCAGCGCAACAGGGTACATGAACACTGAAGCTTTCTTT
cdr3_aa: CASSATGYMNTEAFF
v_call: TRBV9
clone_size: -
d_call: -
j_call: TRBJ1-1

cdr3_nt: TGTGCCAGCAGTATTAACCAGGGGCCACAAGAGACCCAGTACTTC
cdr3_aa: CASSINQGPQETQYF
v_call: TRBV6-6
clone_size: -
d_call: -
j_call: TRBJ2-5

cdr3_nt: TGTGCCAGTAGTGCCCAGGGTTTGGACGAGCAGTACTTC
cdr3_aa: CASSAQGLDEQYF
v_call: TRBV19
clone_size: -
d_call: -
j_call: TRBJ2-7

cdr3_nt: TGTGCCAGTAGTCCGACAGGGAATGAGCAGTTCTTC
cdr3_aa: CASSPTGNEQFF
v_call: TRBV19
clone_size: -
d_call: TRBD1
j_call: TRBJ2-1

cdr3_nt: TGTGCCAGCGTAGGGCTTCAGGGTAGGAATTCACCCCTCCACTTT
cdr3_aa: CASVGLQGRNSPLHF
v_call: TRBV27
clone_size: once
d_call: -
j_call: TRBJ1-6

cdr3_nt: TGCGCCAGCAGTGAGTCGTCAGGGGTGCGGAGCACTGAAGCTTTCTTT
cdr3_aa: CASSESSGVRSTEAFF
v_call: TRBV10-1
clone_size: -
d_call: -
j_call: TRBJ1-1

cdr3_nt: TGCGCCAGCAGCCAAGATCCAACCGGCTCTGGAAACACCATATATTTT
cdr3_aa: CASSQDPTGSGNTIYF
v_call: TRBV4-3
clone_size: -
d_call: -
j_call: TRBJ1-3

cdr3_nt: TGTGCCAGCAGCTTGGTAATAGCGGGGGGCACAGATACGCAGTATTTT
cdr3_aa: CASSLVIAGGTDTQYF
v_call: TRBV5-6
clone_size: -
d_call: TRBD2
j_call: TRBJ2-3

cdr3_nt: TGTGCCAGCAGCTCCGGGGACAGGGGATACGAGACTGGAAACACCATATATTTT
cdr3_aa: CASSSGDRGYETGNTIYF
v_call: TRBV7-9
clone_size: -
d_call: TRBD1
j_call: TRBJ1-3

cdr3_nt: TGCGCCAGCAGCTTGGACAGGGTGGCGCAGTACTTC
cdr3_aa: CASSLDRVAQYF
v_call: TRBV5-1
clone_size: -
d_call: -
j_call: TRBJ2-7

cdr3_nt: TGCACCAGCAGCCAAGAGGCTCGCCAAGAGACCCAGTACTTC
cdr3_aa: CTSSQEARQETQYF
v_call: TRBV1
clone_size: -
d_call: -
j_call: TRBJ2-5

cdr3_nt: TGTGCCAGCAGTCTTAGCGGGGGGCACAATGAGCAGTTCTTC
cdr3_aa: CASSLSGGHNEQFF
v_call: TRBV6-5
clone_size: -
d_call: TRBD2
j_call: TRBJ2-1

cdr3_nt: TGTGCCAGCAGCCAAGATACTTGGGCAGGGAAAGAGACCCAGTACTTC
cdr3_aa: CASSQDTWAGKETQYF
v_call: TRBV3-1/TRBV3-2
clone_size: -
d_call: -
j_call: TRBJ2-5

cdr3_nt: TGTGCCAGCAGCCAAGGGACAGGGCTAACCGGGGAGCTGTTTTTT
cdr3_aa: CASSQGTGLTGELFF
v_call: TRBV3-1/TRBV3-2
clone_size: -
d_call: TRBD1
j_call: TRBJ2-2

cdr3_nt: TGCGCCAGCAGCTTGGGACAGGGGCACAATCAGCCCCAGCATTTT
cdr3_aa: CASSLGQGHNQPQHF
v_call: TRBV5-1
clone_size: few
d_call: TRBD1
j_call: TRBJ1-5

cdr3_nt: TGTGCCAGCAGCGGGGACAGGGGGCGCTTTCAGCCCCAGCATTTT
cdr3_aa: CASSGDRGRFQPQHF
v_call: TRBV9
clone_size: -
d_call: TRBD1
j_call: TRBJ1-5

cdr3_nt: TGTGCTAGTGGCTCTGGACAGGGGTTGTTCACCTACGAGCAGTACTTC
cdr3_aa: CASGSGQGLFTYEQYF
v_call: TRBV12-5
clone_size: -
d_call: TRBD1
j_call: TRBJ2-7

cdr3_nt: TGTGCCAGCAGTGAGCTTCGTAGGAAGGGCGGGGGAGAACTCTACGAGCAGTACTTC
cdr3_aa: CASSELRRKGGGELYEQYF
v_call: TRBV2
clone_size: -
d_call: TRBD2
j_call: TRBJ2-7

cdr3_nt: TGTGCCAGCAGCTTGTTTAGCACCACCTACACAGATACGCAGTATTTT
cdr3_aa: CASSLFSTTYTDTQYF
v_call: TRBV5-6
clone_size: -
d_call: -
j_call: TRBJ2-3

cdr3_nt: TGTGCCAGCAGCCGATCAACAAGGCTAGTCTACAATGAGCAGTTCTTC
cdr3_aa: CASSRSTRLVYNEQFF
v_call: TRBV3-1/TRBV3-2
clone_size: -
d_call: -
j_call: TRBJ2-1

cdr3_nt: TGTGCCAGCTCACCACTCCAGGGGGATGGCTACACCTTC
cdr3_aa: CASSPLQGDGYTF
v_call: TRBV18
clone_size: -
d_call: TRBD1
j_call: TRBJ1-2

cdr3_nt: TGTGCCAGCAGTTACTCACCCGGGACATCAGTTAATCAGCCCCAGCATTTT
cdr3_aa: CASSYSPGTSVNQPQHF
v_call: TRBV6-2/TRBV6-3
clone_size: -
d_call: -
j_call: TRBJ1-5

cdr3_nt: TGCAGTGCGCGGGTCCTCCATGGCTACACCTTC
cdr3_aa: CSARVLHGYTF
v_call: TRBV20-1
clone_size: -
d_call: -
j_call: TRBJ1-2

cdr3_nt: TGTGCCAGCAGCTCAAGGAACAGGGTCGAGCAGTTCTTC
cdr3_aa: CASSSRNRVEQFF
v_call: TRBV13
clone_size: -
d_call: -
j_call: TRBJ2-1

cdr3_nt: TGTGCCAGCACTCGCGGGGGAGCAGCGTCCTACGAGCAGTACTTC
cdr3_aa: CASTRGGAASYEQYF
v_call: TRBV6-5
clone_size: -
d_call: TRBD2
j_call: TRBJ2-7

cdr3_nt: TGTGCCAGCAGGGGGGGGGCGGGCACAGATACGCAGTATTTT
cdr3_aa: CASRGGAGTDTQYF
v_call: TRBV3-1/TRBV3-2
clone_size: -
d_call: -
j_call: TRBJ2-3

cdr3_nt: TGCGCCAGCACCCCGGGAGAAACTAACTATGGCTACACCTTC
cdr3_aa: CASTPGETNYGYTF
v_call: TRBV5-1
clone_size: -
d_call: -
j_call: TRBJ1-2

cdr3_nt: TGTGCCAGCAGACCCGGACAGGGTTTCAATGAGCAGTTCTTC
cdr3_aa: CASRPGQGFNEQFF
v_call: TRBV27
clone_size: once
d_call: TRBD1
j_call: TRBJ2-1

cdr3_nt: TGTGCCAGCAGCACCCCCGCGTGGGCATACTTTCCTCAGGGTGGCTACGAGCAGTACTTC
cdr3_aa: CASSTPAWAYFPQGGYEQYF
v_call: TRBV6-6
clone_size: -
d_call: -
j_call: TRBJ2-7

cdr3_nt: TGTGCCAGCAGCTTTACCGGGACAGGGGACGAGCAGTACTTC
cdr3_aa: CASSFTGTGDEQYF
v_call: TRBV9
clone_size: -
d_call: TRBD1
j_call: TRBJ2-7

cdr3_nt: TGTGCCAGCAGCTTACGGTCTGCCCCCGATGATACGCAGTATTTT
cdr3_aa: CASSLRSAPDDTQYF
v_call: TRBV11-2
clone_size: once
d_call: -
j_call: TRBJ2-3

cdr3_nt: TGCAGCGTTTGGGCTACAGGGAGCACTGAAGCTTTCTTT
cdr3_aa: CSVWATGSTEAFF
v_call: TRBV29-1
clone_size: few
d_call: -
j_call: TRBJ1-1

cdr3_nt: TGCAGCGTTGAAAGCAGTGGGACAGGGAGGGATGAGCAGTTCTTC
cdr3_aa: CSVESSGTGRDEQFF
v_call: TRBV29-1
clone_size: once
d_call: TRBD1
j_call: TRBJ2-1

cdr3_nt: TGTGCCAGCACTTATATGCTAACAGTAGCAGATACGCAGTATTTT
cdr3_aa: CASTYMLTVADTQYF
v_call: TRBV5-5
clone_size: -
d_call: -
j_call: TRBJ2-3

cdr3_nt: TGTGCCAGTAGTTTCGCAGATACGCAGTATTTT
cdr3_aa: CASSFADTQYF
v_call: TRBV19
clone_size: -
d_call: -
j_call: TRBJ2-3

cdr3_nt: TGCGCCAGCAGCCCCGGGACAGGGACCAACGAGCAGTACTTC
cdr3_aa: CASSPGTGTNEQYF
v_call: TRBV5-1
clone_size: -
d_call: TRBD1
j_call: TRBJ2-7

cdr3_nt: TGTGCCAGCAGCTCCTCCCGGTCGGGGAACACTGAAGCTTTCTTT
cdr3_aa: CASSSSRSGNTEAFF
v_call: TRBV3-1/TRBV3-2
clone_size: -
d_call: -
j_call: TRBJ1-1

cdr3_nt: TGCGCCAGCAGCCAACAGAAGTGGGCCGATGAAGCTTTCTTT
cdr3_aa: CASSQQKWADEAFF
v_call: TRBV4-3
clone_size: once
d_call: -
j_call: TRBJ1-1

cdr3_nt: TGCGCCAGCAGCCAAGTAGGGAGGGGCAATCAGCCCCAGCATTTT
cdr3_aa: CASSQVGRGNQPQHF
v_call: TRBV4-1
clone_size: -
d_call: -
j_call: TRBJ1-5

cdr3_nt: TGTGCCAGCAGCTTGGCAGGTTCCTACGAGCAGTACTTC
cdr3_aa: CASSLAGSYEQYF
v_call: TRBV5-4
clone_size: few
d_call: -
j_call: TRBJ2-7

cdr3_nt: TGTGCCAGCAGCGCTCGACAGGGTTCGGACACCGGGGAGCTGTTTTTT
cdr3_aa: CASSARQGSDTGELFF
v_call: TRBV9
clone_size: -
d_call: TRBD1
j_call: TRBJ2-2

cdr3_nt: TGTGCCAGCAGCGAGGTAGGCGGGGGGCGCTACGAGCAGTACTTC
cdr3_aa: CASSEVGGGRYEQYF
v_call: TRBV9
clone_size: -
d_call: TRBD2
j_call: TRBJ2-7

cdr3_nt: TGTGCCAGTAGTATTTACATCTCCTACGAGCAGTACTTC
cdr3_aa: CASSIYISYEQYF
v_call: TRBV19
clone_size: -
d_call: -
j_call: TRBJ2-7

cdr3_nt: TGTGCCAGTAGTATGAGACAGGGGGTGAACACTGAAGCTTTCTTT
cdr3_aa: CASSMRQGVNTEAFF
v_call: TRBV19
clone_size: -
d_call: TRBD1
j_call: TRBJ1-1

cdr3_nt: TGTGCCAGCAGCTTAGTTACAGGTCGGAACACCGGGGAGCTGTTTTTT
cdr3_aa: CASSLVTGRNTGELFF
v_call: TRBV13
clone_size: -
d_call: -
j_call: TRBJ2-2